A single sample gave rise to the 25 T cell receptor beta chains below, sequenced in a study of T cells after yellow fever vaccination. TCRdb reprocessed the 5' RACE reads via MiXCR and lists one record per CDR3 protein. The sample consists of roughly 340,000 distinct CDR3 sequences, about 4% of them appearing once. The sample in question was PBMCs, obtained 5 days after the yellow fever booster vaccination. The receptors shown here come from a man aged 18 to 35 who received the YFV17D yellow fever vaccine.

This clonotype was detected ten times or more. The chain couples TRBV6-2 or TRBV6-3 to TRBJ2-7, with TRBD1 identical over 9 bases. Trimming took 6 bases from V and 0 from J; bases not matched to a gene: 6. Looked up from germline, CDR1 is MNHEY and CDR2 is SVGEGT. The CDR3 has 15 amino acids. CDR3 sequence (DNA): TGTGCCAGCAGGGAAGGGACAGGGAGCTCCTACGAGCAGTACGTC. It specifies CASREGTGSSYEQYV.

This chain links TRBV3-1 with TRBJ2-7; no clear D. Germline V gene sequence: CDR1 LGHDT, CDR2 YNNKEL (reference sequence). The CDR3 is 13 residues long. V dropped 2 bases and J dropped 3 bases, with 8 bases sitting between them. The CDR3 protein is CASSQYSVYEQYF. The CDR3 DNA follows: TGTGCCAGCAGCCAATACTCCGTCTACGAGCAGTACTTC.

J is TRBJ2-2 and V is TRBV7-9; the match to TRBD2 covers 13 bases. V gave up 4 bases and J gave up 4 bases; unmatched junction bases: 6. The CDR3 is made up of 17 amino acids. In germline, CDR1 is SEHNR, CDR2 FQNEAQ (reference sequence). CDR3: CASSSTGTSGVTGELFF. CDR3 DNA: TGTGCCAGCAGCTCTACCGGGACTAGCGGGGTCACCGGGGAGCTGTTTTTT.

This clonotype was counted at least ten times. The rearrangement uses TRBV6-5 and TRBJ1-1, with D unresolved. The V gene lost 0 bases and the J gene lost 3 bases, with 5 bases spanning the gap. This CDR3 is built from 13 residues. The germline V gene has CDR1 MNHEY and CDR2 SVGAGI. The CDR3 sequence is CASSYSGYTEAFF. The CDR3 DNA reads TGTGCCAGCAGTTACTCCGGTTACACTGAAGCTTTCTTT.

This clonotype was seen repeatedly, ten times or more. The gene calls are TRBV5-1 and TRBJ2-7; D gene unclear. Trimming removed 5 bases from V and 0 bases from J, with 12 bases in between. Germline V gene data show CDR1 as SGHRS and CDR2 as YFSETQ. The CDR3 totals 14 residues. CDR3 loop: CASSQGPISYEQYF. The CDR3 region has the DNA TGCGCCAGCAGTCAAGGACCGATCTCCTACGAGCAGTACTTC.

This clonotype came up a few times. CDR3 in DNA: TGCGCCAGCAGCCAGCAGACGGAGAATAATTCACCCCTCCACTTT. Translating it yields CASSQQTENNSPLHF. This chain joins TRBV4-3 and TRBJ1-6, with no clear D. In germline, CDR1 is LGHNA, CDR2 YSLEER. This CDR3 region has 15 residues. Trimming left V 3 bases short and J 5 bases short, with 11 bases between.

V gene TRBV20-1 combines with J gene TRBJ1-1; D gene ambiguous. This CDR3 contains 12 residues. Trimming took off 8 bases at V and 1 base at J, with 11 bases between the two ends. Germline assignment: CDR1 DFQATT and CDR2 SNEGSKA (reference sequence). CDR3 sequence reads: CSLTQPNTEAFF. The CDR3 DNA sequence: TGCAGTTTAACCCAGCCGAACACTGAAGCTTTCTTT.

The chain employs TRBV6-6 and TRBJ2-3; 10 nucleotides line up with TRBD1. CDR1 and CDR2 (germline): MNHNY, SVGAGI (reference sequence). The V gene end was trimmed by 6 bases and the J gene end by 0 bases; junction bases not matched to a gene: 9. This CDR3 has 17 residues. DNA of the CDR3: TGTGCCAGCAGCCGTCCCGGGACAGGGGTTAGCACAGATACGCAGTATTTT. This codes for CASSRPGTGVSTDTQYF.

This clonotype was detected a few times. This chain joins TRBV9 and TRBJ2-7, with D uncertain. The CDR3 runs to 14 residues. V lost 4 bases and J lost 2, with 13 bases in between. In germline, CDR1 is SGDLS, CDR2 YYNGEE. DNA for the CDR3: TGTGCCAGCAGCCCCCCCGTGCCGGCCTACGAGCAGTACTTC. Translation gives CASSPPVPAYEQYF.

The V and J genes are TRBV18 and TRBJ1-4, with a tentative D call TRBD1 (5 bases). This CDR3 is built from 15 residues. V lost 3 bases and J 3 bases, leaving 11 bases between the germline ends. CDR1 KGHSH and CDR2 LQKENI come from the germline V gene. CDR3 in amino acids: CASSPGGQANEKLFF. The DNA for the CDR3 is TGTGCCAGCTCACCCGGCGGACAAGCTAATGAAAAACTGTTTTTT.

The genes are TRBV5-6 and TRBJ1-5; 10 bases are shared with TRBD1. The CDR3 runs 17 residues. CDR1 is SGHDT and CDR2 is YYEEEE in the germline V gene. V shed 4 bases and J 4 bases; nucleotides not matched to a gene: 11. In DNA form, the CDR3 reads TGTGCCAGCAGCGAAACCGGGACAGGGGTTGGGAATCAGCCCCAGCATTTT. The encoded protein is CASSETGTGVGNQPQHF.

The table lists this clonotype with a few counts. The rearrangement joins TRBV10-3 to TRBJ1-2; a possible D gene is TRBD1 (5 bases). Looked up from germline, CDR1 is ENHRY and CDR2 is SYGVKD. This CDR3 is 14 amino acids long. Trimming left V 7 bases short and J 5 bases short, with 17 bases between. CDR3 protein: CAITHEGTVYGYTF. The CDR3 DNA reads TGTGCCATCACCCATGAGGGGACGGTTTATGGCTACACCTTC.

Worth noting for this clonotype: Compared with germline, one end of the junction differs, possibly owing to a read error. The rearrangement uses TRBV7-7 and TRBJ2-5, with 9 bases matching TRBD2. CDR3 length: 16 amino acids. The germline V gene has CDR1 SSHAT and CDR2 FNYEAQ (reference sequence). In DNA form, the CDR3 reads TGTGCTAGCAGCTTACAGCGGGGGGACCTCCTAGGGGCCCAGTACTTC. Its translation is CASSLQRGDLLGAQYF.

This clonotype has only a few counts. V is TRBV20-1 and J is TRBJ2-4, with 8 bases fitting TRBD1. The germline V gene encodes CDR1 DFQATT and CDR2 SNEGSKA (reference sequence). This CDR3 comprises 13 residues. The V and J ends lost 3 bases and 7 bases, in that order; junction bases with no gene match: 5. In nucleotides, the CDR3 is TGCAGTGCTAGCCCTTGGACAGGGAACATTCAGTACTTC. Protein product: CSASPWTGNIQYF.

This clonotype was seen a handful of times. V usage is TRBV20-1 and J usage is TRBJ2-2; D is uncertain. Germline-derived CDR1 and CDR2 are DFQATT and SNEGSKA (reference sequence). Deletions cut 2 bases from V and 0 bases from J, with 10 bases between. The CDR3 spans 15 residues. The CDR3 loop is CSARTDGTNTGELFF. The CDR3 DNA sequence: TGCAGTGCTAGAACCGACGGAACGAACACCGGGGAGCTGTTTTTT.

The chain is built from TRBV27 and TRBJ2-1; tentative D call: TRBD2 (6 bases). Trimming took 8 bases from V and 10 from J, leaving 12 bases between them. The CDR3 extends over 11 amino acids. CDR1 is MNHEY, CDR2 SMNVEV, per germline (reference sequence). The CDR3 DNA reads as TGTGCCAGCGGGAGGCGGGGAGAGCAGTTCTTC. It codes for CASGRRGEQFF.

This clonotype was counted a few times. The CDR3 reads CASRSSVSGNTIYF. The CDR3 nucleotides are TGCGCCAGCAGATCTTCAGTCTCTGGAAACACCATATATTTT. V is TRBV5-1 and J is TRBJ1-3; D is ambiguous. Trimming took off 5 bases at V and 0 bases at J, with 9 bases between the two ends. CDR3 length: 14 amino acids. The germline V gene encodes CDR1 SGHRS and CDR2 YFSETQ.

This clonotype was recorded many times. The V and J genes are TRBV5-1 and TRBJ2-2; 7 bases fit TRBD2. The CDR3 consists of 15 residues. The germline gives CDR1 SGHRS, CDR2 YFSETQ. The ends lost 5 bases at V and 6 bases at J; junction bases unmatched: 10. In nucleotides, the CDR3 is TGCGCCAGCAGGACCGGGACTACAGTTGCCGGGGAGCTGTTTTTT. Its protein is CASRTGTTVAGELFF.

The chain joins TRBV2 to TRBJ1-1; possibly TRBD1 for D (6 bases). Between the trimmed V and J ends, which lost 8 bases and 3 bases, there was a span of 16 bases. Germline V gene data show CDR1 as SNHLY and CDR2 as FYNNEI. The CDR3 consists of 14 residues. The CDR3 DNA sequence: TGTGCCAGCTGGGGGTTGGACAGTTACACTGAAGCTTTCTTT. This sequence encodes CASWGLDSYTEAFF.

This clonotype was seen ten or more times. The chain employs TRBV4-3 and TRBJ1-2; 10 bases map to TRBD1. Germline assignment: CDR1 LGHNA and CDR2 YSLEER. This CDR3 contains 15 residues. The V gene end was trimmed by 1 base and the J gene end by 8 bases; junction bases not matched to a gene: 7. The CDR3 coding sequence is TGCGCCAGCAGCCAAGGGGCTACGGGACAGGGGGGCTACACCTTC. Amino acids: CASSQGATGQGGYTF.

This clonotype was observed a handful of times. The chain uses TRBV3-1 and TRBJ1-4, with 7 bases lining up with TRBD1. With V trimmed by 4 bases and J by 4 bases, 3 bases remained unmatched. Germline CDR1 is LGHDT and CDR2 is YNNKEL (reference sequence). CDR3 length: 14 amino acids. The CDR3 reads CASSPDRSNEKLFF. The CDR3 nucleotides are TGTGCCAGCAGCCCGGACAGGAGTAATGAAAAACTGTTTTTT.

The rearrangement uses TRBV7-9 and TRBJ1-5; D perhaps matches TRBD1 (5 bases). The CDR3 runs 14 residues. Trimming stripped 6 bases from V and 1 base from J, with 10 bases between. Per the germline V gene, CDR1 is SEHNR and CDR2 is FQNEAQ (reference sequence). CDR3 bases: TGTGCCAGCAGTGAATCAGGGAGCAATCAGCCCCAGCATTTT. Amino acids: CASSESGSNQPQHF.

The CDR3 protein is CASSPRPDSSGNTIYF. CDR3 DNA sequence: TGTGCCAGCTCACCACGGCCCGACAGCTCTGGAAACACCATATATTTT. This sequence joins TRBV18 and TRBJ1-3; D possibly corresponds to TRBD1 (5 bases). V lost 1 base, J lost 0 bases, and 10 bases lay in between. Germline CDR1 is KGHSH and CDR2 is LQKENI. This CDR3 comprises 16 residues.

There are many counts of this clonotype. V and J are TRBV5-6 and TRBJ2-1; D may be TRBD1 or TRBD2 (5 bases each). Trimming stripped 4 bases from V and 6 bases from J, with 17 bases between. Germline lookup yields CDR1 SGHDT and CDR2 YYEEEE. The CDR3 length is 15 residues. The DNA for the CDR3 is TGTGCCAGCAGCCTGCCAGAGGGGCAAGTCAATGAGCAGTTCTTC. Its protein is CASSLPEGQVNEQFF.

The gene calls are TRBV5-4 and TRBJ1-3; D uncertain. Germline assignment: CDR1 SGHNT and CDR2 YYREEE (reference sequence). The CDR3 covers 15 residues. The germline V and J ends were trimmed by 4 bases and 2 bases, with 13 bases remaining between them. As DNA, the CDR3 is TGTGCCAGCAGCCGCCAGCCTAGACCTGGAAACACCATATATTTT. It encodes CASSRQPRPGNTIYF.